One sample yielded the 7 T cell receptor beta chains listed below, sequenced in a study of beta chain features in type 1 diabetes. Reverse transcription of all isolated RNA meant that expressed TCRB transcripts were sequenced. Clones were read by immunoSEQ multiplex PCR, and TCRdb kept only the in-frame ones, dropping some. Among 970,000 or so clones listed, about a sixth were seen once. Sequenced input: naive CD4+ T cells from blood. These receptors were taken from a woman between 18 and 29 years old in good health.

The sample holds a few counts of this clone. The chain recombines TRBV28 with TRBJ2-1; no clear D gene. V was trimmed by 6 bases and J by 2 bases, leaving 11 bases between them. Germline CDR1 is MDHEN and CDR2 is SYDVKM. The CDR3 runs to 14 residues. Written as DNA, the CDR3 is TGTGCCAGCAGGTCCCTCGCCCCCTACAATGAGCAGTTCTTC. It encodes CASRSLAPYNEQFF.

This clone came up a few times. The CDR3 nucleotides are TGCGCCAGCAGTGCTCCTAGCGGGAGGGCCAACCAGTACTTC. Protein product: CASSAPSGRANQYF. The chain couples TRBV5-1 to TRBJ2-5, with 12 bases identical to TRBD2. Germline V gives CDR1 SGHRS, CDR2 YFSETQ. Losses at the gene ends were 5 bases for V and 10 bases for J; bases not matched to a gene: 9. The CDR3 loop spans 14 amino acids.

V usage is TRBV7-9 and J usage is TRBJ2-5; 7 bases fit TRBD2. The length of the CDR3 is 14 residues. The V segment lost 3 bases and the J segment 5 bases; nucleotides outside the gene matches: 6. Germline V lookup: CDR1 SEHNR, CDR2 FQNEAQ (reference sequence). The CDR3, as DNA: TGTGCCAGCAGCTTCGGGGCGGGAGTGGAGACCCAGTACTTC. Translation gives CASSFGAGVETQYF.

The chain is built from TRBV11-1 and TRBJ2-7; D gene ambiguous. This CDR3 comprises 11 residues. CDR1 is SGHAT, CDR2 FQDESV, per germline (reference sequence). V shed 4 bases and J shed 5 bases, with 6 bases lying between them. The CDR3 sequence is CASSSRNEQYF. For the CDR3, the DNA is TGTGCCAGCAGCTCCAGGAACGAGCAGTACTTC. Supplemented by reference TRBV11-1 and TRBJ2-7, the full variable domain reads EAEVAQSPRYKITEKSQAVAFWCDPISGHATLYWYRQILGQGPELLVQFQDESVVDDSQLPKDRFSAERLKGVDSTLKIQPAELGDSAMYLCASSSRNEQYFGPGTRLTVT.

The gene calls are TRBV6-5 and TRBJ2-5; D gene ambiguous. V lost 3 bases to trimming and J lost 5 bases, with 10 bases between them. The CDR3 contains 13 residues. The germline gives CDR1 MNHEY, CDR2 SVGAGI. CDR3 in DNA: TGTGCCAGCAGTTATAGGAGTCGGGAGACCCAGTACTTC. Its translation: CASSYRSRETQYF.

As DNA, the CDR3 is TGTGCCAGCAGCTTAGCGTGGTTGGGGGCCTATAGCAATCAGCCCCAGCATTTT. Amino acid sequence: CASSLAWLGAYSNQPQHF. This sequence joins TRBV7-8 and TRBJ1-5; weak D call: TRBD1 (6 bases). Trimming took off 0 bases at V and 0 bases at J, with 15 bases between the two ends. The germline V gene encodes CDR1 SGHVS and CDR2 FQNEAQ. This CDR3 contains 18 residues.

CDR3 protein: CASSPGEGNQPQHF. CDR3 DNA: TGTGCCAGCAGCCCCGGGGAGGGAAATCAGCCCCAGCATTTT. V gene TRBV7-2 combines with J gene TRBJ1-5; D is ambiguous. CDR3 length: 14 residues. The V end lost 5 bases, the J end lost 4 bases, and 12 bases lay between the germline ends. Looked up from germline, CDR1 is SGHTA and CDR2 is FQGNSA.